This note documents a single T cell receptor (beta chain) sequence. Each CDR3 protein gets one entry after TCRdb re-called the RT-PCR reads with MiXCR. The sample yields hundreds of thousands of distinct CDR3 sequences, 15% to 20% seen once. These data are taken from a study of patients and donors after allogeneic stem cell transplantation. The specimen was blood, either unsorted or a sorted T cell fraction (not recorded which). The sequence came from a human donor who was either an allogeneic HSCT recipient or a stem cell or donor lymphocyte infusion donor (not recorded which). It is not recorded whose cells these are; they may come from a transplant donor.

In DNA form, the CDR3 reads TGCGCCAGCAGAGATACGGGGGGTCGCTCCTACGAGCAGTACTTC. Protein: CASRDTGGRSYEQYF. The chain employs TRBV5-1 and TRBJ2-7; TRBD2 aligns across 7 bases. The CDR3 is made up of 15 amino acids. Germline CDR1 is SGHRS and CDR2 is YFSETQ. The V segment lost 5 bases and the J segment 0 bases; nucleotides outside the gene matches: 8. Variable domain in full (rest from reference TRBV5-1 and TRBJ2-7): KAGVTQTPRYLIKTRGQQVTLSCSPISGHRSVSWYQQTPGQGLQFLFEYFSETQRNKGNFPGRFSGRQFSNSRSEMNVSTLELGDSALYLCASRDTGGRSYEQYFGPGTRLTVT.